A single sample gave rise to the 18 T cell receptor beta chains below, sequenced in a study of blood T cell repertoires in COVID-19. Data came from immunoSEQ multiplex PCR; TCRdb stores just in-frame clones and leaves some out. Here the sample spans around 70,000 clones, around 86% being singletons. Material for sequencing was peripheral blood. These receptors all come from a human donor in a cohort sampled during active COVID-19.

The chain links TRBV4-1 to TRBJ2-7; unclear D gene. This CDR3 has 14 amino acids. Germline CDR1 MGHRA, CDR2 YSYEKL. V lost 1 base to trimming and J lost 3 bases, with 10 bases between them. The CDR3 reads CASSQVVQDYEQYF. CDR3 sequence (DNA): TGCGCCAGCAGCCAAGTTGTACAAGACTACGAGCAGTACTTC.

This clone was seen once. This rearrangement joins TRBV10-3 to TRBJ2-3; D is unresolved. The germline CDR1 and CDR2 sequences are ENHRY and SYGVKD. The V gene lost 8 bases and the J gene lost 2 bases, with 14 bases spanning the gap. This CDR3 has 14 amino acids. The CDR3 reads CAIQRGQDTDTQYF. DNA for the CDR3: TGTGCCATCCAACGTGGGCAGGACACAGATACGCAGTATTTT.

This sequence joins TRBV27 and TRBJ1-3; 8 positions match TRBD1. In germline, CDR1 is MNHEY, CDR2 SMNVEV (reference sequence). The V segment lost 5 bases and the J segment 4 bases; nucleotides outside the gene matches: 4. This CDR3 has 14 residues. The CDR3 DNA is TGTGCCAGCAGTGGTTCAGGGGGCGGAAACACCATATATTTT. Translated, it gives CASSGSGGGNTIYF.

This clone was detected only a few times. DNA of the CDR3: TGCGCCAGCAGTGAGGCAGAAAATGAAAAACTGTTTTTT. Its translation is CASSEAENEKLFF. J is TRBJ1-4 and V is TRBV10-1; D remains ambiguous. V was shortened by 2 bases and J by 5 bases, with 6 bases between the two germline ends. CDR1 and CDR2 (germline): WNHNN, SYGVQD (reference sequence). The CDR3 sequence is 13 residues long.

The gene calls are TRBV10-2 and TRBJ2-3; maybe TRBD2 (6 bases). The CDR3 spans 16 residues. Trimming took 0 bases from V and 8 from J, leaving 18 bases between them. Germline V gene data show CDR1 as WSHSY and CDR2 as SAAADI. CDR3 region: CASSESTSQAEGTQYF. CDR3 nucleotides: TGCGCCAGCAGTGAGTCTACTAGCCAGGCCGAGGGTACGCAGTATTTT.

This clone was recorded once. The chain is built from TRBV28 and TRBJ2-7; 7 bases are shared with TRBD2. This CDR3 region has 18 residues. The junction had 19 bases not matched to a gene; V was cut back by 6 bases and J by 2 bases. Per germline, CDR1 MDHEN and CDR2 SYDVKM. The DNA of the CDR3 is TGTGCCAGCAGGACGGGGGGATCGCCCGGGAATAACGCCTACGAGCAGTACTTC. This sequence encodes CASRTGGSPGNNAYEQYF.

This rearrangement joins TRBV15 to TRBJ1-2; D not resolved. Germline V gives CDR1 LNHNV, CDR2 YYDKDF (reference sequence). CDR3 length equals 16 residues. Trimming left V 0 bases short and J 6 bases short, with 17 bases between. The CDR3 DNA reads TGTGCCACCAGCAGAGATCTTGAAGAGAGTGTGGATGGCTACACCTTC. It is translated as CATSRDLEESVDGYTF.

The rearrangement links TRBV10-3 to TRBJ1-3; no clear D gene. V lost 4 bases, J lost 4 bases, and 5 bases lay in between. The CDR3 covers 12 residues. Per the germline V gene, CDR1 is ENHRY and CDR2 is SYGVKD. The CDR3 region is CAISGQGNTIYF. CDR3 sequence (DNA): TGTGCCATCAGTGGTCAAGGAAACACCATATATTTT.

This clone was detected once. V is TRBV28 and J is TRBJ2-7; the D is unclear. CDR3 size: 11 residues. Germline values: CDR1 MDHEN, CDR2 SYDVKM. The V end lost 8 bases, the J end lost 5 bases, and 10 bases lay between the germline ends. CDR3 amino acids: CASPAADEQYF. The CDR3 region has the DNA TGTGCCAGCCCCGCGGCGGACGAGCAGTACTTC. Filled out from reference TRBV28 and TRBJ2-7, the complete variable domain reads DVKVTQSSRYLVKRTGEKVFLECVQDMDHENMFWYRQDPGLGLRLIYFSYDVKMKEKGDIPEGYSVSREKKERFSLILESASTNQTSMYLCASPAADEQYFGPGTRLTVT.

V usage is TRBV11-2 and J usage is TRBJ2-5, with 9 bases lining up with TRBD2. V lost 1 base and J lost 4; bases outside the gene matches: 4. Germline loops: CDR1 SGHAT, CDR2 FQNNGV. This CDR3 is 15 amino acids long. CDR3 DNA: TGTGCCAGCAGCTTAGGGGCGGGGGGGCCAGAGACCCAGTACTTC. As protein: CASSLGAGGPETQYF.

This chain links TRBV6-2 or TRBV6-3 with TRBJ2-2, with D possibly matching TRBD2 (5 bases). The length of the CDR3 is 14 residues. The V end lost 6 bases, the J end lost 4 bases, and 12 bases lay between the germline ends. Germline CDR1 MNHEY, CDR2 SVGEGT. CDR3: CASSSPGITGELFF. The DNA for the CDR3 is TGTGCCAGCAGCTCCCCCGGGATCACCGGGGAGCTGTTTTTT.

V and J are TRBV6-6 and TRBJ2-5, with 9 bases matching TRBD1. CDR1 and CDR2 from the germline V gene are MNHNY and SVGAGI (reference sequence). V gave up 4 bases and J gave up 5 bases; unmatched junction bases: 5. CDR3 length: 14 residues. CDR3 nucleotide sequence: TGTGCCAGCAGTTTCGGACAGGGGCGGGAGACCCAGTACTTC. Amino acid sequence: CASSFGQGRETQYF.

The chain carries TRBV19 and TRBJ2-5, with 7 nucleotides matching TRBD1. The CDR3 is 15 amino acids. V was clipped by 4 bases and J by 2 bases; unmatched bases: 7. Germline-derived CDR1 and CDR2 are LNHDA and SQIVND (reference sequence). DNA of the CDR3: TGTGCCAGTAGTACGCTCGGGACAGCTCAAGAGACCCAGTACTTC. It is translated as CASSTLGTAQETQYF.

This rearrangement joins TRBV11-2 to TRBJ1-5; 7 positions match TRBD1. V dropped 0 bases and J dropped 7; count of bases not matched to a gene: 6. Germline values: CDR1 SGHAT, CDR2 FQNNGV. CDR3 length: 15 amino acids. The CDR3 region is CASSLEQGSGQPQHF. The CDR3 DNA reads TGTGCCAGCAGCTTAGAACAGGGGTCGGGACAGCCCCAGCATTTT.

In its sample, this clone was seen many times. The chain employs TRBV28 and TRBJ1-6; 8 positions match TRBD1. Looked up from germline, CDR1 is MDHEN and CDR2 is SYDVKM. The CDR3 has 17 residues. Trimming cost V 6 bases and J 2 bases; bases outside gene matches: 9. DNA for the CDR3: TGTGCCAGCAGCAAACCGGCAGGGGGCCCCTATAATTCACCCCTCCACTTT. Translating it yields CASSKPAGGPYNSPLHF.

Here the CDR3 DNA reads TGTGCCAGCAGCTCCCTTAAGAGGCCCTATGGCTACACCTTC. It is translated as CASSSLKRPYGYTF. The chain recombines TRBV7-9 with TRBJ1-2, with no clear D. Trimming cost V 4 bases and J 4 bases, with 13 bases left between them. The CDR3 has 14 amino acids. Germline CDR1 SEHNR, CDR2 FQNEAQ (reference sequence). The whole variable domain, filled in from reference TRBV7-9 and TRBJ1-2, reads DTGVSQNPRHKITKRGQNVTFRCDPISEHNRLYWYRQTLGQGPEFLTYFQNEAQLEKSRLLSDRFSAERPKGSFSTLEIQRTEQGDSAMYLCASSSLKRPYGYTFGSGTRLTVV.

This chain links TRBV27 with TRBJ2-3, with 9 bases fitting TRBD2. Germline CDR1 reads MNHEY; CDR2 reads SMNVEV (reference sequence). V trimming: 5 bases; J trimming: 14 bases; junction bases outside the gene matches: 11. The CDR3 covers 13 residues. The CDR3 DNA is TGTGCCAGCAGTACATCAGCGGGGGGCCCGCGGTATTTT. Residues: CASSTSAGGPRYF.

The J gene is TRBJ2-7, the V gene TRBV7-2, with D uncertain. Germline lookup yields CDR1 SGHTA and CDR2 FQGNSA. The CDR3 has 15 residues. Trimming left V 5 bases short and J 0 bases short, with 14 bases between. The CDR3: CASSRSRYSSYEQYF. CDR3 coding DNA: TGTGCCAGCAGCCGCTCTAGGTATAGCTCCTACGAGCAGTACTTC. Full variable domain (outside the CDR3, taken from reference TRBV7-2 and TRBJ2-7): GAGVSQSPSNKVTEKGKDVELRCDPISGHTALYWYRQSLGQGLEFLIYFQGNSAPDKSGLPSDRFSAERTGGSVSTLTIQRTQQEDSAVYLCASSRSRYSSYEQYFGPGTRLTVT.